Each of the 11 T cell receptor beta chains below was sequenced from the same sample in a study of identical twins. TCRdb re-derived calls from the 5' RACE reads in MiXCR, one entry per CDR3 protein. The table includes approximately 550,000 distinct CDR3 sequences, 20% to 25% detected once. This same sample was also part of a study on yellow fever vaccine responses in identical twins.

The sample consisted of CD4+ T cells sorted from blood. These receptors originate from a woman in her late teens or twenties in good health.

The count of this clonotype is one. The V gene is TRBV27, the J gene TRBJ2-3; D may match TRBD1 or TRBD2 (5 bases each). Germline loops: CDR1 MNHEY, CDR2 SMNVEV (reference sequence). Trimming pared 6 bases from V and 3 bases from J, leaving 19 bases between. The CDR3 is 16 amino acids. The CDR3 is CASRQNPGPKTDTQYF. The CDR3 DNA reads as TGTGCCAGCAGACAAAACCCGGGACCCAAGACAGATACGCAGTATTTT.

This clonotype showed up many times. This rearrangement joins TRBV5-1 to TRBJ2-7; D might be TRBD2 (7 bases). Germline V gene sequence: CDR1 SGHRS, CDR2 YFSETQ. The length of the CDR3 is 14 residues. The V and J ends lost 0 bases and 1 base respectively, with 8 bases between them. The CDR3 DNA follows: TGCGCCAGCAGCTTGGAGGGGGGGTCCTACGAGCAGTACTTC. This gives the protein CASSLEGGSYEQYF.

Concerning this clonotype itself: The junction departs from germline at one end; a sequencing error may be responsible. The chain uses TRBV5-1 and TRBJ2-7; 7 bases line up with TRBD2. Germline V gene lookup returns CDR1 SGHRS and CDR2 YFSETQ. This CDR3 has 14 amino acids. The CDR3 protein is CASSPGGSSYEQYF. The CDR3 DNA follows: TGTGCCAGCAGCCCCGGGGGGAGCTCCTACGAGCAGTACTTC.

V and J are TRBV12-3 or TRBV12-4 and TRBJ1-5, with 7 bases matching TRBD1. Unmatched junction bases numbered 2, after V lost 3 bases and J lost 3 bases. This CDR3 is 14 amino acids long. The CDR3 here is CASSFDRVNQPQHF. The CDR3 bases are TGTGCCAGCAGTTTCGACAGGGTCAATCAGCCCCAGCATTTT.

V is TRBV7-9 and J is TRBJ1-6, with D unclear. Between the trimmed V and J ends, which lost 5 bases and 8 bases, there was a span of 10 bases. The CDR3 totals 13 residues. CDR1 and CDR2 from the germline V gene are SEHNR and FQNEAQ (reference sequence). The CDR3 coding sequence is TGTGCCAGCAGCCTTTTTGGAGATTCACCCCTCCACTTT. Amino acids: CASSLFGDSPLHF.

This clonotype was seen only a few times. The genes are TRBV12-3 or TRBV12-4 and TRBJ2-7; 7 bases are shared with TRBD1. The CDR3 covers 13 residues. Trimming cost V 6 bases and J 7 bases; bases outside gene matches: 9. The CDR3 region is CASSRQGFGEQYF. In nucleotides, the CDR3 is TGTGCCAGCAGCCGACAGGGTTTCGGTGAGCAGTACTTC.

This clonotype was observed a handful of times. This rearrangement joins TRBV7-8 to TRBJ2-2; possibly TRBD1 or TRBD2 for D (6 bases each). Per the germline V gene, CDR1 is SGHVS and CDR2 is FQNEAQ. Between the trimmed V and J ends, which lost 1 base and 6 bases, there was a span of 24 bases. This CDR3 spans 19 amino acids. The chain's CDR3 is CASSLEIAFGRGGSGELFF. CDR3 sequence (DNA): TGTGCCAGCAGCTTAGAAATCGCTTTTGGCAGGGGAGGTTCCGGGGAGCTGTTTTTT.

This chain links TRBV7-8 with TRBJ2-7, with 8 bases aligning to TRBD2. CDR1 SGHVS and CDR2 FQNEAQ come from the germline V gene. Trimming removed 5 bases from V and 2 bases from J; junction bases left unmatched: 8. This CDR3 spans 15 amino acids. CDR3 coding DNA: TGTGCCAGCAGCGGGCCTAGCGGGTGGACCTACGAGCAGTACTTC. Protein: CASSGPSGWTYEQYF.

The genes are TRBV4-2 and TRBJ1-3, with 8 bases that match TRBD1. The CDR3 is made up of 17 amino acids. V shed 3 bases and J 0 bases; nucleotides not matched to a gene: 7. Per the germline V gene, CDR1 is LGHNA and CDR2 is YNFKEQ. The CDR3 nucleotides are TGTGCCAGCAGCCAGTCCGGGACAGGCTACTCTGGAAACACCATATATTTT. The encoded protein is CASSQSGTGYSGNTIYF.

This clonotype has a handful of counts. J is TRBJ2-1 and V is TRBV10-3, with 7 nucleotides matching TRBD1. This CDR3 spans 16 amino acids. V lost 0 bases, J lost 1 base, and 3 bases stayed unmatched. From germline, CDR1 is ENHRY and CDR2 SYGVKD. CDR3: CAISESSGQSYNEQFF. CDR3 nucleotide sequence: TGTGCCATCAGTGAGTCGTCGGGACAGTCCTACAATGAGCAGTTCTTC.

The chain recombines TRBV18 with TRBJ2-1; D possibly corresponds to TRBD1 (5 bases). Trimming cost V 2 bases and J 7 bases, with 15 bases left between them. There are 15 residues in the CDR3. In germline, CDR1 is KGHSH, CDR2 LQKENI. The CDR3 region has the DNA TGTGCCAGCTCACCATCGGCTACCAAGGGGAATGAGCAGTTCTTC. The encoded protein is CASSPSATKGNEQFF. The entire variable domain, with the rest obtained from reference TRBV18 and TRBJ2-1, is as follows: NAGVMQNPRHLVRRRGQEARLRCSPMKGHSHVYWYRQLPEEGLKFMVYLQKENIIDESGMPKERFSAEFPKEGPSILRIQQVVRGDSAAYFCASSPSATKGNEQFFGPGTRLTVL.